The rows below give T cell receptor beta chains drawn from one sample of a study of blood T cell repertoires in COVID-19. The table came from immunoSEQ multiplex PCR; TCRdb's copy has only in-frame clones and leaves some out. This table has some 88,000 clones, 70% to 90% appearing once. Sequenced sample: peripheral blood. The receptors come from a man in his sixties with acute or convalescent COVID-19. Each CDR3 is given with its conserved first and last residue. Each record gives: J gene, V gene, CDR3 protein.

TRBJ2-7 | TRBV7-3 | CASSSQPLGLAGVHEQYF
TRBJ1-3 | TRBV30 | CAWNKLRGIGNTIYF
TRBJ2-2 | TRBV19 | CASSIQAGVGAGELFF
TRBJ1-5 | TRBV10-1 | CASSEGTDQPQHF
TRBJ2-5 | TRBV12-5 | CASGLDLAGGQETQYF
TRBJ2-3 | TRBV11-3 | CASSLGQNTDTQYF
TRBJ1-5 | TRBV10-2 | CASRQGTQPQHF
TRBJ2-7 | TRBV12-3/TRBV12-4 | CASSLGHYEQYF
TRBJ1-6 | TRBV6-5 | CASRRSAYNSPLHF
TRBJ1-6 | TRBV19 | CASSKAGYNSPLHF
TRBJ2-1 | TRBV6-5 | CASRRSSSNNEQFF
TRBJ1-3 | TRBV6-5 | CASSAIGNTIYF
TRBJ2-3 | TRBV14 | CASSLDSHGRDTQYF
TRBJ1-2 | TRBV6-6 | CASSQDGSTNYGYTF
TRBJ1-5 | TRBV30 | CAWSVSDSNQPQHF
TRBJ2-5 | TRBV5-1 | CASSPTGGTYQETQYF
TRBJ1-2 | TRBV5-1 | CASRGTALYGYTF
TRBJ1-2 | TRBV4-1 | CASSQEGQGAPNYGYTF
TRBJ1-3 | TRBV3-1/TRBV3-2 | CASRGDMQGAGNTIYF
TRBJ1-4 | TRBV7-8 | CASSKGQKDEKLFF
TRBJ1-5 | TRBV27 | CASSLGGVRNQPQHF
TRBJ1-2 | TRBV5-1 | CASSLAGTRSESGYTF
TRBJ2-3 | TRBV19 | CASSIVGDRATDTQYF
TRBJ1-5 | TRBV18 | CASSPATGDQPQHF
TRBJ2-3 | TRBV9 | CASSVATSTDTQYF
TRBJ2-7 | TRBV18 | CASSRDRGAYEQYF
TRBJ1-3 | TRBV7-2 | CASSLGGSHSGNTIYF
TRBJ1-4 | TRBV7-9 | CASSGTGPNEKLFF
TRBJ1-6 | TRBV7-2 | CASSLVVYSPLHF
TRBJ1-6 | TRBV18 | CASSPRGGDNSPLHF
TRBJ2-3 | TRBV7-2 | CASSPHTDTQYF
TRBJ1-5 | TRBV19 | CASSILGHPFGNQPQHF
TRBJ2-7 | TRBV5-6 | CASSTPVGTRDYEQYF
TRBJ1-1 | TRBV29-1 | CSVQPRNTEAFF
TRBJ1-1 | TRBV12-3/TRBV12-4 | CASSLGGIGAFF
TRBJ2-1 | TRBV29-1 | CSVGTSGSNEQFF
TRBJ1-3 | TRBV11-3 | CASSLETGSGNTIYF
TRBJ2-1 | TRBV9 | CASSVAQASGIYNEQFF
TRBJ2-7 | TRBV7-9 | CASSLRGSATYEQYF